The clone carrying this T cell receptor beta chain has only one observation. Its specificity is unknown. Time point of the sample: newly diagnosed GD, antithyroid drugs for less than 3 months. Generation of the TCR library employed RNA extracted from PBMCs. This CDR3 contains 16 residues. The germline V gene encodes CDR1 KGHSH and CDR2 LQKENI. Between the trimmed V and J ends, which lost 2 bases and 0 bases, there was a span of 11 bases. This sample was included in a study of regulatory T cells in long-lasting Graves disease. Study-wide background: Graves' patients with a new diagnosis had received antithyroid drugs under 3 months.

Broader study findings: Among samples with persistent disease, TRBV28, TRBJ1-2 and TRBJ2-5 were favored.

Investigators prepared the TCR beta libraries by applying iRepertoire HTBI primers and Arm-PCR of CDR3 regions. MiXCR, run by TCRdb on the multiplex PCR reads, gives a single entry per CDR3 protein. The sample has under 800,000 distinct CDR3 sequences; about 16% are singletons. The same sample was also used in a study of T cells in Graves' hyperthyroidism and ophthalmopathy. That investigation notes: Stable hyperthyroidism: no ophthalmopathy progression over 18 months of follow-up. HTBI primers were employed in a first-round RT-PCR of the TCR CDR3.

Sample: peripheral blood mononuclear cells (PBMCs), taken at new diagnosis, from a patient treated with antithyroid drugs. This clonotype was sampled from a woman aged 30 to 39 with Graves disease. The chain uses TRBV18 and TRBJ2-4; TRBD1 is a possible D gene (5 bases). CDR3 loop: CASSPGDSLAKNIQYF. In nucleotides, the CDR3 is TGTGCCAGCTCACCAGGAGACAGCCTAGCCAAAAACATTCAGTACTTC. Full variable domain (remainder filled in from reference TRBV18 and TRBJ2-4): NAGVMQNPRHLVRRRGQEARLRCSPMKGHSHVYWYRQLPEEGLKFMVYLQKENIIDESGMPKERFSAEFPKEGPSILRIQQVVRGDSAAYFCASSPGDSLAKNIQYFGAGTRLSVL.